What follows are 3 T cell receptor beta chains derived from one specimen sequenced in a study of blood T cells in healthy people across ages (dated by TCRdb to about 2015). Receptors were amplified or captured by 5' RACE. The listed sequencing device is Illumina HiSeq 2500. A second about 7 to 11 cycle PCR used a sample-barcoded 5' primer and a J-beta primer mix. TCRdb handled the public reads itself, with Q25 trimming in fastp and clone calling in MiXCR, and kept productive beta chains. Each CDR3 protein appears once, grouped with its most common genes and DNA. The sample records approximately 600,000 distinct CDR3 sequences, roughly 58% of which are singletons. In total, the top ten clones hold more than 35% of the sample. Sequenced sample: blood. These receptors came from a man aged 60 to 75 in good health.

The chain couples TRBV4-2 to TRBJ2-7, with 7 bases lining up with TRBD1. The junction had 6 bases not matched to a gene; V was cut back by 1 base and J by 0 bases. Germline values: CDR1 LGHNA, CDR2 YNFKEQ. The CDR3 loop spans 16 amino acids. CDR3 nucleotides: TGTGCCAGCAGCCAAGCATCTAGGGACAGCTCCTACGAGCAGTACTTC. It encodes CASSQASRDSSYEQYF.

The chain couples TRBV10-1 to TRBJ2-3; D call uncertain. Trimming took off 2 bases at V and 4 bases at J, with 7 bases between the two ends. The CDR3 consists of 13 residues. Germline CDR1 is WNHNN and CDR2 is SYGVQD (reference sequence). CDR3 DNA: TGCGCCAGCAGTGAGGCCTTCCCAGATACGCAGTATTTT. It specifies CASSEAFPDTQYF.

This clonotype was found a few times. The rearrangement joins TRBV7-9 to TRBJ1-2; D is ambiguous. V was shortened by 0 bases and J by 5 bases, with 16 bases between the two germline ends. CDR3 size: 16 residues. Germline CDR1 SEHNR, CDR2 FQNEAQ (reference sequence). The CDR3 protein is CASSLAIGEGKYGYTF. Here the CDR3 DNA reads TGTGCCAGCAGCTTAGCGATTGGAGAGGGAAAATATGGCTACACCTTC.